Detailed here is one TCR beta chain. Its antigen is not yet known. Per-base quality was not reported, and no clone a single base away is much larger than it. These data originate in a study of blood T cell repertoires in COVID-19 (dated by TCRdb to about 2020). General notes on the study: Collaborator samples came from the United States, Italy and Spain and covered acute and convalescent phases of COVID-19. Where available, HLA class I and class II types were obtained from metadata supplied by the sample provider rather than from assay-based typing. A de-identified subject ID, COVID-19 status, age in years and sex were almost always included in the sample metadata. The repertoires were released in a freely available public database intended as a resource for research on the immune response to SARS-CoV-2. The samples were drawn from the first 160 participants of the ongoing ImmuneRACE study and from 1,254 subjects provided by 6 global collaborators. The prospective study material was composed of cDNA or gDNA derived from T cells, B-cell-depleted T cells, or PBMCs. Deeply sampled blood TCRbeta repertoires from subjects exposed to, actively infected with, or recovered from COVID-19 were included in the dataset. Study-level results and caveats: Clinical and demographic metadata were provided uncurated, with the amount varying by source and participant.

Enrolling through a virtual design, the prospective study's participants ranged in age from roughly 18 to 100 years and lived across 24 United States geographic areas. In the prospective study, participants were assigned to cohorts based on the clinical history participants reported in a screening survey and a study questionnaire. Recovered participants in ImmuneRACE Cohort 3 were defined as having two consecutive negative NP/OP PCR tests, clearance from a healthcare professional, or resolution of symptoms. In the prospective study, whole blood, serum and a nasopharyngeal or oropharyngeal swab were collected from each participant by mobile phlebotomists. Participants in the prospective study had the option to provide additional blood draws and questionnaires over a roughly 2-month period. Before DNA extraction, blood samples from the prospective study were shipped at room temperature or frozen.

The immunoSEQ Assay, a bias-controlled multiplex PCR, was used to amplify TCRbeta CDR3 regions from genomic DNA. Per the authors' processing: The number of nucleated cells in each sample was estimated by amplification of reference gene primers within the assay. To quantify the absolute abundance of each unique TCRbeta CDR3 rearrangement, sequence reads were collapsed and filtered. For each sample, productive Simpson clonality was calculated as the square root of Simpson's diversity index over productive rearrangements. Entries here come from immuneACCESS through TCRdb and include only in-frame sequences with V and J called. Some clones fail to appear in such tables; in the studies checked, an unresolved V gene covers under half of the shortfall, and the cause of the remainder is unknown. The V and J calls and the clone size are those of that table, but D and trimming were determined from the DNA. The sample contains over 120,000 clones, around 83% of them found a single time. The ten largest account for roughly 9.2% of the sample.

This clonotype was sampled from a man in his fifties or sixties who had recovered from COVID-19. Source material: PBMCs or T cells enriched from blood (not recorded which).

The CDR3 protein sequence reads: CAISESGQGVQFF. The bases are TGTGCCATCAGTGAGTCGGGACAGGGCGTTCAGTTCTTC. Recombination linked TRBV10-3 to TRBJ2-1; TRBD1 fits 9 bases in the junction. For CDR1 and CDR2, the germline V gene lists ENHRY and SYGVKD. Spanning cysteine to phenylalanine, the CDR3 consists of 13 amino acids. Only the CDR3 region is kept as DNA, spanning 39 bases read in frame from base 1. Relative to germline, V is missing 0 bases and J is missing 13 bases, with 4 bases of the junction outside any gene match.